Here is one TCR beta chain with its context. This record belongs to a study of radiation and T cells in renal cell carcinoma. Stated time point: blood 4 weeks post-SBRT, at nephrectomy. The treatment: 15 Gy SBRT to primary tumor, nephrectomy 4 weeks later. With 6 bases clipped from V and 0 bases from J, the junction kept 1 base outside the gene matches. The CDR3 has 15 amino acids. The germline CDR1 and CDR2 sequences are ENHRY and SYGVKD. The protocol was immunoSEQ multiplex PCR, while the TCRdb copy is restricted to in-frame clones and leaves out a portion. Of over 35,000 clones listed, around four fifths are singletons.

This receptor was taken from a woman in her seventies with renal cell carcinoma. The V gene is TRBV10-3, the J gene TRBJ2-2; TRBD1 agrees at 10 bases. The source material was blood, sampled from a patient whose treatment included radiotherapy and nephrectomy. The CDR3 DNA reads TGTGCCATCAGAGGACAGGGGGCGAACACCGGGGAGCTGTTTTTT. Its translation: CAIRGQGANTGELFF.